This TCR beta chain was documented in a study of HIV-infected patients and healthy controls. CDR3 length: 13 residues. CDR1 SGHRS and CDR2 YFSETQ come from the germline V gene. The V and J ends lost 0 bases and 3 bases respectively, with 4 bases between them. TCRdb independently ran MiXCR on the 5' RACE reads; one entry per CDR3 protein. Among under 70,000 distinct CDR3 sequences listed, less than 20% were seen once. This clonotype was seen at least ten times. Sequenced input: CD4+ T cells from blood. The chain links TRBV5-1 to TRBJ1-5, with no clear D. This sequence originates from a human donor in good health. CDR3 sequence (DNA): TGCGCCAGCAGCTTGGGAATCAATCAGCCCCAGCATTTT. Amino acids: CASSLGINQPQHF.